These T cell receptor beta chains were read from a single sample in a study of T cell repertoires in cytomegalovirus infection. From the reads, TCRdb called clonotypes with MiXCR, one entry per CDR3 protein. The sample includes some 680,000 distinct CDR3 sequences, about 40% seen only once; the top ten take 2.5% to 3.5%. The sequenced sample consisted of PBMCs. These receptors all come from a human donor in good health (CMV status not recorded). Some clones in this sample may be carry-over from other donors' samples. The CDR3 runs from the conserved cysteine through the conserved F or W. The D gene is left open where the match is weak. Not every row has a clone size; where given, it reads once, few, many or a size class.

clone_size: NA; d_call: NA; v_call: TRBV28; j_call: TRBJ1-3; cdr3_nt: TGTGCCAGCAGTCCCCCGGGTTCGCGAAACACCATATATTTT; cdr3_aa: CASSPPGSRNTIYF
clone_size: NA; d_call: NA; v_call: TRBV24-1; j_call: TRBJ2-7; cdr3_nt: TGTGCCACCAACGCTAGCGATGAGGACGAGCAGTACTTC; cdr3_aa: CATNASDEDEQYF
clone_size: few; d_call: NA; v_call: TRBV28; j_call: TRBJ2-3; cdr3_nt: TGTGCCAGCAGTTCTTTACAGGAGCACTCAGATACGCAGTATTTT; cdr3_aa: CASSSLQEHSDTQYF
clone_size: once; d_call: TRBD1; v_call: TRBV28; j_call: TRBJ1-1; cdr3_nt: TGTGCCAGCAGTCTGGGGACAGGGCTTAAAGAAGCTTTCTTT; cdr3_aa: CASSLGTGLKEAFF
clone_size: NA; d_call: NA; v_call: TRBV2; j_call: TRBJ1-5; cdr3_nt: TGTGCCAGCAGTGAATCCCATTATCAGCCCCAGCATTTT; cdr3_aa: CASSESHYQPQHF
clone_size: NA; d_call: TRBD2; v_call: TRBV2; j_call: TRBJ2-1; cdr3_nt: TGTGCCAGCATACTAGCGACCAACCACAATGAGCAGTTCTTC; cdr3_aa: CASILATNHNEQFF
clone_size: NA; d_call: NA; v_call: TRBV7-2; j_call: TRBJ2-5; cdr3_nt: TGTGCCAGCAGCTTACTTTCCGAAGAGACCCAGTACTTC; cdr3_aa: CASSLLSEETQYF
clone_size: many; d_call: NA; v_call: TRBV7-6; j_call: TRBJ2-7; cdr3_nt: TGTGCCAGCAGCTTAGCGGAGGGGGGAAATTCCTACGAGCAGTACTTC; cdr3_aa: CASSLAEGGNSYEQYF
clone_size: few; d_call: NA; v_call: TRBV11-2; j_call: TRBJ2-1; cdr3_nt: TGTGCCAGCAGCTTAGCCCACTACAATGAGCAGTTCTTC; cdr3_aa: CASSLAHYNEQFF
clone_size: few; d_call: NA; v_call: TRBV20-1; j_call: TRBJ2-2; cdr3_nt: TGCAGTGCTAGAGAGGCCCAGAACACCGGGGAGCTGTTTTTT; cdr3_aa: CSAREAQNTGELFF
clone_size: NA; d_call: NA; v_call: TRBV2; j_call: TRBJ1-2; cdr3_nt: TGTGCCAGCCGGGGGGGGAAATCCACAGGGTATTTAACTTATGGCTACACCTTC; cdr3_aa: CASRGGKSTGYLTYGYTF
clone_size: once; d_call: NA; v_call: TRBV5-1; j_call: TRBJ2-2; cdr3_nt: TGCGCCAGCAGCTTGGTTGTGCAGACCGGGGAGCTGTTTTTT; cdr3_aa: CASSLVVQTGELFF
clone_size: few; d_call: NA; v_call: TRBV6-1; j_call: TRBJ2-2; cdr3_nt: TGTGCCAGCAGTTCCCTCACTGAGAACACCGGGGAGCTGTTTTTT; cdr3_aa: CASSSLTENTGELFF
clone_size: few; d_call: NA; v_call: TRBV10-2; j_call: TRBJ2-3; cdr3_nt: TGCGCCAGCAGTGAGGCCGTCTCGGGGAGCACAGATACGCAGTATTTT; cdr3_aa: CASSEAVSGSTDTQYF
clone_size: NA; d_call: TRBD2; v_call: TRBV5-1; j_call: TRBJ2-7; cdr3_nt: TGCGCCAGCAGCGCGGAGACTAGCGGACACTACGAGCAGTACTTC; cdr3_aa: CASSAETSGHYEQYF
clone_size: few; d_call: NA; v_call: TRBV9; j_call: TRBJ1-4; cdr3_nt: TGTGCCAGCAGCGTAGGCGACGGGAGAGAGGAAAAACTGTTTTTT; cdr3_aa: CASSVGDGREEKLFF
clone_size: NA; d_call: NA; v_call: TRBV6-6; j_call: TRBJ2-5; cdr3_nt: TGTGCCAGCAGTTCGGCTCTCGGCCTCCAAGAGACCCAGTACTTC; cdr3_aa: CASSSALGLQETQYF
clone_size: many; d_call: NA; v_call: TRBV11-2; j_call: TRBJ1-1; cdr3_nt: TGTGCCAGCAGCGCCCGGACAGAACCAAACACTGAAGCTTTCTTT; cdr3_aa: CASSARTEPNTEAFF
clone_size: NA; d_call: NA; v_call: TRBV11-3; j_call: TRBJ2-3; cdr3_nt: TGTGCCAGCCAGCCCTCGGGCACAGATACGCAGTATTTT; cdr3_aa: CASQPSGTDTQYF
clone_size: few; d_call: NA; v_call: TRBV28; j_call: TRBJ1-6; cdr3_nt: TGTGCCAGCAAGAGTCCGAGCTCCTATAATTCACCCCTCCACTTT; cdr3_aa: CASKSPSSYNSPLHF
clone_size: few; d_call: TRBD1; v_call: TRBV24-1; j_call: TRBJ2-5; cdr3_nt: TGTGCCACCAGTGACCCGGGACAGCAAGAGACCCAGTACTTC; cdr3_aa: CATSDPGQQETQYF
clone_size: many; d_call: NA; v_call: TRBV7-2; j_call: TRBJ1-4; cdr3_nt: TGTGCCAGCAGCTTAGAGGCCGCAACTAATGAAAAACTGTTTTTT; cdr3_aa: CASSLEAATNEKLFF
clone_size: NA; d_call: NA; v_call: TRBV30; j_call: TRBJ1-5; cdr3_nt: TGTGCCTGGTCAGGGCTAAGCAATCAGCCCCAGCATTTT; cdr3_aa: CAWSGLSNQPQHF
clone_size: NA; d_call: NA; v_call: TRBV5-8; j_call: TRBJ1-5; cdr3_nt: TGTGCCAGCAGCTCTTACCTCTGGAGAGGGGGCAATCAGCCCCAGCATTTT; cdr3_aa: CASSSYLWRGGNQPQHF
clone_size: NA; d_call: NA; v_call: TRBV6-8; j_call: TRBJ2-1; cdr3_nt: TGTGCCAGCAGTTACGGTGTTGGGGGGGCCGGCAATGCGCAGTTCTTC; cdr3_aa: CASSYGVGGAGNAQFF
clone_size: NA; d_call: NA; v_call: TRBV6-5; j_call: TRBJ1-2; cdr3_nt: TGTGCCAGCAGTTACACAGGGAACTATGGCTACACCTTC; cdr3_aa: CASSYTGNYGYTF
clone_size: NA; d_call: NA; v_call: TRBV7-8; j_call: TRBJ2-7; cdr3_nt: TGTGCCAGCAGCTCGGTTCCCTTAGCTAGCAAGTTCTACGAGCAGTACTTC; cdr3_aa: CASSSVPLASKFYEQYF
clone_size: NA; d_call: NA; v_call: TRBV5-1; j_call: TRBJ2-6; cdr3_nt: TGCGCCAGCAGCTTGGGGGGTAGGGGGGCCAACGTCCTGACTTTC; cdr3_aa: CASSLGGRGANVLTF
clone_size: NA; d_call: TRBD2; v_call: TRBV7-6; j_call: TRBJ2-2; cdr3_nt: TGTGCCAGCCGGGGGGAACCCGCGAACACCGGGGAGCTGTTTTTT; cdr3_aa: CASRGEPANTGELFF
clone_size: many; d_call: NA; v_call: TRBV7-6; j_call: TRBJ2-6; cdr3_nt: TGTGCCAGCAGCTTACCGGGGTCTGGGGCCAACGTCCTGACTTTC; cdr3_aa: CASSLPGSGANVLTF
clone_size: many; d_call: NA; v_call: TRBV19; j_call: TRBJ2-7; cdr3_nt: TGTGCCAGTAGTATAGGCTTCCAGGGGCGCGAGCAGTACTTC; cdr3_aa: CASSIGFQGREQYF
clone_size: few; d_call: NA; v_call: TRBV7-2; j_call: TRBJ2-7; cdr3_nt: TGTGCCAGCAGCGTCCAGGCTTACGAGCAGTACTTC; cdr3_aa: CASSVQAYEQYF
clone_size: once; d_call: NA; v_call: TRBV7-3; j_call: TRBJ1-2; cdr3_nt: TGTGCCAGCAGTCTAGGGGGGGACTATGGCTCCACCTTC; cdr3_aa: CASSLGGDYGSTF
clone_size: NA; d_call: NA; v_call: TRBV7-6; j_call: TRBJ1-1; cdr3_nt: TGTGCCAGCAGCTTATTAAATGACATGGAAGATTTCTTT; cdr3_aa: CASSLLNDMEDFF
clone_size: few; d_call: NA; v_call: TRBV28; j_call: TRBJ1-4; cdr3_nt: TGTGCCAGCAGTCGCTACTACAGCCTCTCTAATGAAAAACTGTTTTTT; cdr3_aa: CASSRYYSLSNEKLFF
clone_size: many; d_call: NA; v_call: TRBV7-8; j_call: TRBJ2-1; cdr3_nt: TGTGCCAGCAGCTGGTCAATCACGAGCTCCTACAATGAGCAGTTCTTC; cdr3_aa: CASSWSITSSYNEQFF
clone_size: once; d_call: TRBD2; v_call: TRBV18; j_call: TRBJ2-1; cdr3_nt: TGTGCCAGCTCACCACTTTCGAGCGGGAGAGTGGCCTACAATGAGCAGTTCTTC; cdr3_aa: CASSPLSSGRVAYNEQFF